The following is a T cell receptor beta chain sequence with its context. J was trimmed by 3 bases and V by 5 bases; bases with no gene match: 5. The CDR3 is made up of 15 amino acids. Germline V gene sequence: CDR1 SGHAT, CDR2 FQNNGV. Diagnoses used clinical symptoms, serum thyroxine and TRAb, thyroid ultrasound and orbital computed tomography. The investigators amplified TCR beta CDR3 regions from RNA transcripts. The HTBI set primed first-round TCR CDR3 RT-PCR. TCRdb reprocessed the multiplex PCR reads via MiXCR and lists one record per CDR3 protein. The sample shows about 640,000 distinct CDR3 sequences, 20% of them seen only once. This sample stems from a study of T cells in Graves' hyperthyroidism and ophthalmopathy.

What was sequenced was blood. The TCR originated in a man aged 25-40 years with Graves' ophthalmopathy. The V and J genes are TRBV11-2 and TRBJ2-1; 9 nucleotides align to TRBD2. The CDR3: CASSLGTSRYNEQFF. The CDR3 DNA reads as TGTGCCAGCAGCCTCGGGACTAGCCGCTACAATGAGCAGTTCTTC.